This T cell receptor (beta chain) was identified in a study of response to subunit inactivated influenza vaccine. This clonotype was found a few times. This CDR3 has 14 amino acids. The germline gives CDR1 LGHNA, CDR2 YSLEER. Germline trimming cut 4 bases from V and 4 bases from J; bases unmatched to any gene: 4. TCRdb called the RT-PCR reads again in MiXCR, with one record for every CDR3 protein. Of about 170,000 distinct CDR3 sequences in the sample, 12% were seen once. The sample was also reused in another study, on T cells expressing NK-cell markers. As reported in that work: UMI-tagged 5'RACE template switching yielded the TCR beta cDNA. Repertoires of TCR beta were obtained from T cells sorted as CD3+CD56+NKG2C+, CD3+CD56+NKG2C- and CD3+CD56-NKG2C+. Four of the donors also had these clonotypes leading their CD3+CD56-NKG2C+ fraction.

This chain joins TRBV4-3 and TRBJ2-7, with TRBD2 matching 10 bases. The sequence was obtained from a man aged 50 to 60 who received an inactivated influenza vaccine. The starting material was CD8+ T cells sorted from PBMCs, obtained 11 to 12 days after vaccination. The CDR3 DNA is TGCGCCAGCAGCCCCCTAGCGGGGGAGTACGAGCAGTACTTC. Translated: CASSPLAGEYEQYF.